Below, 4 T cell receptor beta chains from the same sample are listed, as sequenced in a study of human thymus T cells (dated by TCRdb to 2020 to 2022). Preparation of the library involved the immunoSEQ multiplex PCR assay. The source is immuneACCESS, and TCRdb retained only in-frame sequences with V and J called. Part of the clones is not carried over; for the studies checked, unresolved V genes explain less than half of this, and the remainder is unexplained. This sample lists 45,000 to 75,000 clones; about 93% were detected once. The ten largest account for over 5% of the sample. Sequenced input: blood. These receptors originate from a boy under two years old with a congenital heart defect but otherwise immunologically healthy.

This chain joins TRBV27 and TRBJ1-5; D not certain. The CDR3 contains 17 residues. Germline CDR1 MNHEY, CDR2 SMNVEV (reference sequence). V lost 3 bases, J lost 2 bases, and 17 bases lay in between. CDR3 residues: CASSFVRPLMGNQPQHF. The CDR3 DNA sequence: TGTGCCAGCAGTTTCGTCAGGCCTCTGATGGGCAATCAGCCCCAGCATTTT.

Worth noting for this clone: The sample holds other DNA sequences that translate to the same CDR3. V and J are TRBV5-1 and TRBJ2-3, with D perhaps matching TRBD2 (5 bases). The V and J ends lost 4 bases and 2 bases respectively, with 11 bases between them. The CDR3 is 14 amino acids. Per germline, CDR1 SGHRS and CDR2 YFSETQ. The CDR3 is CASSPGLSTDTQYF. As DNA, the CDR3 is TGCGCCAGCAGCCCAGGACTCTCCACAGATACGCAGTATTTT.

In its sample, this clone was seen once. This chain joins TRBV27 and TRBJ2-7, with D maybe TRBD2 (6 bases). The CDR3 covers 14 residues. CDR1 is MNHEY and CDR2 is SMNVEV in the germline V gene (reference sequence). The germline V and J ends were trimmed by 2 bases and 3 bases, with 11 bases remaining between them. This CDR3 is CASSLGRIGYEQYF. CDR3 sequence (DNA): TGTGCCAGCAGTTTAGGGAGGATCGGCTACGAGCAGTACTTC.

The V and J genes are TRBV5-1 and TRBJ2-7, with D possibly matching TRBD2 (5 bases). The CDR3 loop spans 18 amino acids. Germline V lookup: CDR1 SGHRS, CDR2 YFSETQ. V gave up 0 bases and J gave up 0 bases, with 19 bases separating them. CDR3 amino acids: CASSLAGRSGPVSYEQYF. Here the CDR3 DNA reads TGCGCCAGCAGCTTGGCCGGTCGAAGCGGTCCCGTCTCCTACGAGCAGTACTTC. The variable domain in full, completed from reference TRBV5-1 and TRBJ2-7, reads KAGVTQTPRYLIKTRGQQVTLSCSPISGHRSVSWYQQTPGQGLQFLFEYFSETQRNKGNFPGRFSGRQFSNSRSEMNVSTLELGDSALYLCASSLAGRSGPVSYEQYFGPGTRLTVT.